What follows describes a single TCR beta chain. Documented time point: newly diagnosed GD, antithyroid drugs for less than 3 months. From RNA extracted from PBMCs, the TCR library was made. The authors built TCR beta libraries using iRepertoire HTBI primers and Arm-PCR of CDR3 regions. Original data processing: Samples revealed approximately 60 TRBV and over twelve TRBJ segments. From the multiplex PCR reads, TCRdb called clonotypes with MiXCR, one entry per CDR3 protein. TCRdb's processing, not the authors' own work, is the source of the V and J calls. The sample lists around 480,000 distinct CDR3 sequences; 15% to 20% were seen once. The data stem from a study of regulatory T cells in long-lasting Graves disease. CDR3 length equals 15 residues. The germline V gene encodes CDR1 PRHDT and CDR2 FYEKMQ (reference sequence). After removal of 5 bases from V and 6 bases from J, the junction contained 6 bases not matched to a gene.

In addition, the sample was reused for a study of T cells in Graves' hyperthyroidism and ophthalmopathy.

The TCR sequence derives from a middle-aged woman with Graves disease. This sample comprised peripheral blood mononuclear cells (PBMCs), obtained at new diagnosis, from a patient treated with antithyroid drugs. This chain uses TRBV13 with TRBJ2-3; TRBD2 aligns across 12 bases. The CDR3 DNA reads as TGTGCCAGCAGCCAACTAGCGGGGGGCGAGGATACGCAGTATTTT. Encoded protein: CASSQLAGGEDTQYF.